Listed below are T cell receptor beta chains from one sample, sequenced in a study of control samples from healthy donors and cancer patients. Libraries were prepared by immunoSEQ multiplex PCR; TCRdb keeps only in-frame clonotypes and omits some of them. The data hold fewer than 200,000 clones, with 96% observed a single time. The sequenced sample consisted of blood. Source of these receptors: a woman aged 30 to 39 in good health. The CDR3 runs from the conserved cysteine through the conserved F or W. D genes are given only for firm matches. Not all rows give a size; the values are once, few, many and, for expanded clones, a class.

abundance	d_gene	j_gene	v_gene	CDR3nt	CDR3aa
NA	NA	TRBJ2-5	TRBV30	TGTGCCTGGATTTCAGGGGCCGTTGAGACCCAGTACTTC	CAWISGAVETQYF
NA	NA	TRBJ1-1	TRBV28	TGTGCCAGCAGCCCGACGGCGAACACTGAAGCTTTCTTT	CASSPTANTEAFF
NA	NA	TRBJ1-4	TRBV19	TGTGCCAGCCAGGGGAGGGCTAATGAAAAACTGTTTTTT	CASQGRANEKLFF
NA	NA	TRBJ2-5	TRBV5-1	TGCGCCAGCAGCTTGTTGGGGTTGGGAGAGGAGACCCAGTACTTC	CASSLLGLGEETQYF
NA	TRBD2	TRBJ2-1	TRBV4-2	TGTGCCAGCAGCCAGGATCTTAGCGGGGGGGCTCATGAGCAGTTCTTC	CASSQDLSGGAHEQFF
NA	NA	TRBJ2-1	TRBV5-1	TGCGCCAGCAGCTTGCGGGATTACAATGAGCAGTTCTTC	CASSLRDYNEQFF
once	NA	TRBJ1-2	TRBV6-2/TRBV6-3	TGTGCCAGCAGTCCCACACGGGATGGAGGCTACACCTTC	CASSPTRDGGYTF
NA	TRBD1	TRBJ1-2	TRBV28	TGTGCCAGCAGTCTCACGGACAGGGAAGGAGGCTACACCTTC	CASSLTDREGGYTF
NA	NA	TRBJ2-1	TRBV28	TGTGCCAGCAGCACCCCCCTAAGGGGTGAGCAGTTCTTC	CASSTPLRGEQFF
NA	NA	TRBJ1-5	TRBV2	TGTGCCAGCAGCCCGGGACCGGCCAGCCAGCCCCAGCATTTT	CASSPGPASQPQHF
NA	NA	TRBJ1-1	TRBV6-6	TGTGCCAGCAGAATAGACGGGGGCGCGTCTGAAGCTTTCTTT	CASRIDGGASEAFF